This T cell receptor beta chain was retrieved from a study of low-dose radiotherapy and immunotherapy resistance in tumors. Across the whole study: Each patient was administered nivolumab intravenously at 240 mg, which was a flat dose, every two weeks, along with intravenous ipilimumab at 1 mg/kg every six weeks.

Both TCRalpha and TCRbeta chains were reverse transcribed with V-gene-specific primers. It was with a constant-region primer and a V-primer adapter that TCRs were amplified over about 20 PCR cycles. MiXCR was run by TCRdb on the reads, yielding one entry per CDR3 protein. The table has tens of thousands of distinct CDR3 sequences, about 20% seen once; the top ten hold roughly 13%. V lost 4 bases, J lost 7 bases, and 10 bases stayed unmatched. The germline gives CDR1 SGHRS, CDR2 YFSETQ. The CDR3 runs to 16 residues. Regarding time point: after trial treatment. This sample's treatment: LDRT plus nivolumab, ipilimumab, low-dose cyclophosphamide and aspirin (RACIN trial). Eligibility criteria specified advanced solid malignancies devoid of tumor-infiltrating lymphocytes.

The chain combines TRBV5-1 with TRBJ2-1; 11 bases are shared with TRBD1. The input for sequencing was PBMCs, taken after low-dose radiotherapy plus immunotherapy. The TCR was taken from a female donor with ovarian cancer. DNA of the CDR3: TGCGCCAGCAGCCAACGAACGGGACAGGGGGATAATGAGCAGTTCTTC. Translated, it gives CASSQRTGQGDNEQFF.